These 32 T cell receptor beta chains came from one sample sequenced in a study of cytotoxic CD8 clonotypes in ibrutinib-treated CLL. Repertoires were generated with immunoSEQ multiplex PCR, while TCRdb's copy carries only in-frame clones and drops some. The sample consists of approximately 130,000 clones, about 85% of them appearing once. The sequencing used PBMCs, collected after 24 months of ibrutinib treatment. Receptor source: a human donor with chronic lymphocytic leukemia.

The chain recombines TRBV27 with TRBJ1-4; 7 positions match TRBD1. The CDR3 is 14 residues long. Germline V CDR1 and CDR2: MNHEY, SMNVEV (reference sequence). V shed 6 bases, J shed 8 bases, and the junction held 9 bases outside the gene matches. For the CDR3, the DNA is TGTGCCAGCAGGATCAACAGGGGCTCCGAAAAACTGTTTTTT. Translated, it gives CASRINRGSEKLFF.

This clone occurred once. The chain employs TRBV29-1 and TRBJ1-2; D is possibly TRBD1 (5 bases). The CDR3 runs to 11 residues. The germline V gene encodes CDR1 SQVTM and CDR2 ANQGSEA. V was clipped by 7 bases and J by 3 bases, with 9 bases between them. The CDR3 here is CSALGDYGYTF. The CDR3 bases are TGCAGCGCCCTAGGGGACTATGGCTACACCTTC.

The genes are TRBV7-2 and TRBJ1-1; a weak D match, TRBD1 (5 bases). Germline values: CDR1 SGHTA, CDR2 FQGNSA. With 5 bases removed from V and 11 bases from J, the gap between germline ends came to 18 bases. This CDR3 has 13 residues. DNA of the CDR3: TGTGCCAGCAGCCCCGTCGCCGGGGCAGCGGCTTTCTTT. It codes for CASSPVAGAAAFF.

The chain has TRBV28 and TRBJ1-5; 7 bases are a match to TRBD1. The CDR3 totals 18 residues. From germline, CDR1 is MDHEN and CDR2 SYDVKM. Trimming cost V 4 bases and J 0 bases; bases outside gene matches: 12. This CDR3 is CASSSYRDSKDSNQPQHF. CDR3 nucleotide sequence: TGTGCCAGCAGTTCTTACCGGGACAGCAAGGATAGCAATCAGCCCCAGCATTTT. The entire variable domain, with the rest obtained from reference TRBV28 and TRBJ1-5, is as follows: DVKVTQSSRYLVKRTGEKVFLECVQDMDHENMFWYRQDPGLGLRLIYFSYDVKMKEKGDIPEGYSVSREKKERFSLILESASTNQTSMYLCASSSYRDSKDSNQPQHFGDGTRLSIL.

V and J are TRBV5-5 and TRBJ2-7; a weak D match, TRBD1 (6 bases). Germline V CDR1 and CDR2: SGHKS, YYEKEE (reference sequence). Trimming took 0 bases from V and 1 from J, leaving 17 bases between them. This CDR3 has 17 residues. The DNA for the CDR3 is TGTGCCAGCAGCTTGGTCCCGGCAGGGCAGGGGTCCTACGAGCAGTACTTC. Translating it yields CASSLVPAGQGSYEQYF.

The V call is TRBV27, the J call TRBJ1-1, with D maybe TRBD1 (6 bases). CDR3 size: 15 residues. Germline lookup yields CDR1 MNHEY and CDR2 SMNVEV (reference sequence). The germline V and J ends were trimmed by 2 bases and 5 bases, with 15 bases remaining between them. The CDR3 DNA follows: TGTGCCAGCAGTTTAGGGGGCCATGTGGTAACTGAAGCTTTCTTT. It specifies CASSLGGHVVTEAFF.

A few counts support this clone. CDR3 sequence reads: CASNPRGATGSNEQFF. The CDR3 coding sequence is TGTGCCAGCAATCCGAGGGGGGCCACGGGCTCCAATGAGCAGTTCTTC. The chain carries TRBV2 and TRBJ2-1, with D perhaps being TRBD1 or TRBD2 (6 bases each). V lost 7 bases, J lost 6 bases, and 22 bases lay in between. From germline, CDR1 is SNHLY and CDR2 FYNNEI. This CDR3 is 16 amino acids long.

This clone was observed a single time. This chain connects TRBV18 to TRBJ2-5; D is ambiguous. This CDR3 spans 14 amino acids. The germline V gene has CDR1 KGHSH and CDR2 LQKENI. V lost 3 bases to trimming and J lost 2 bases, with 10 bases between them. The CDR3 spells CASSPTRIQETQYF. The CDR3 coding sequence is TGTGCCAGCTCACCTACCAGGATTCAAGAGACCCAGTACTTC.

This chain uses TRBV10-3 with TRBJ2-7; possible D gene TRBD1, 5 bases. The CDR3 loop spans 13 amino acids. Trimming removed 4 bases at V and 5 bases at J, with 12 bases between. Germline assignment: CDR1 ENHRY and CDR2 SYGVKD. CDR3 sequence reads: CAISVVRENEQYF. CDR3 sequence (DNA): TGTGCCATCAGTGTGGTCAGGGAAAACGAGCAGTACTTC.

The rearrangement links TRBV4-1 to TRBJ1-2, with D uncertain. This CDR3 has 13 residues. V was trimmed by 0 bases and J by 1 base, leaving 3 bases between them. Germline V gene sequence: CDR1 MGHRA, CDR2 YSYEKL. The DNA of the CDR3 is TGCGCCAGCAGCCAAGACGTTAACTATGGCTACACCTTC. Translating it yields CASSQDVNYGYTF.

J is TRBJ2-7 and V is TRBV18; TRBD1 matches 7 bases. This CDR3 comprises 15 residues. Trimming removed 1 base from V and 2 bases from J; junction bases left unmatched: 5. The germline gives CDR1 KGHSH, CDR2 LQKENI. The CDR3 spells CASSPQGAGTYEQYF. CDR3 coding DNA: TGTGCCAGCTCACCACAGGGGGCAGGGACCTACGAGCAGTACTTC.

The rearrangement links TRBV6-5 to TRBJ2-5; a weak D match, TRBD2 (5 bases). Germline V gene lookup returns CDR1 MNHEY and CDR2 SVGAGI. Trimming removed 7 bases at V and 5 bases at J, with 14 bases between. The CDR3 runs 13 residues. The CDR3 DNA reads TGTGCCAGCAAGAAATCTCCGGGGGAGACCCAGTACTTC. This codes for CASKKSPGETQYF.

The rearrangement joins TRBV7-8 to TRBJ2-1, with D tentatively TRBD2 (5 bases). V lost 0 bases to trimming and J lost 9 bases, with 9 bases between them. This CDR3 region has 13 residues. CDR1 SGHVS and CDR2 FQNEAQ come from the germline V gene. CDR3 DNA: TGTGCCAGCAGCTTAGCGCGGGCGGCTGAGCAGTTCTTC. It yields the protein CASSLARAAEQFF.

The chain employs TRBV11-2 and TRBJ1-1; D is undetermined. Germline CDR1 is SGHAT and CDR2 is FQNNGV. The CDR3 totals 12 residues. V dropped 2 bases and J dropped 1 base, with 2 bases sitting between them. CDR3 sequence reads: CASSLWNTEAFF. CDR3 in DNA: TGTGCCAGCAGCTTATGGAACACTGAAGCTTTCTTT.

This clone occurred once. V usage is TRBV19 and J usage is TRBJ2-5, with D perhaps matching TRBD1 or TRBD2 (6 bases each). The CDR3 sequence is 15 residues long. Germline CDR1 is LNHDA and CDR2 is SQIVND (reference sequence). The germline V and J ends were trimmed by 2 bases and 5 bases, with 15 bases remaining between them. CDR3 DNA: TGTGCCAGTAGTATACCGGGGGCTAGCGAGGAGACCCAGTACTTC. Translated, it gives CASSIPGASEETQYF. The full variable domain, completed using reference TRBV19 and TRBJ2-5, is DGGITQSPKYLFRKEGQNVTLSCEQNLNHDAMYWYRQDPGQGLRLIYYSQIVNDFQKGDIAEGYSVSREKKESFPLTVTSAQKNPTAFYLCASSIPGASEETQYFGPGTRLLVL.

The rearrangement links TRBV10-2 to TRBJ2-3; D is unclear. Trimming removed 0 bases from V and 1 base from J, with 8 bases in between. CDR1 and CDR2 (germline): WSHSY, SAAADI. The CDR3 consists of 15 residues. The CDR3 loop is CASSESPKGTDTQYF. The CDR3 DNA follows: TGCGCCAGCAGTGAGTCGCCCAAGGGCACAGATACGCAGTATTTT.

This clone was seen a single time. The CDR3 nucleotides read TGTGCCAGCAGCGCGGGGGTCCGGGGGTACGAGCAGTACTTC. This gives the protein CASSAGVRGYEQYF. The chain uses TRBV9 and TRBJ2-7, with a tentative D call TRBD2 (6 bases). Germline CDR1 is SGDLS and CDR2 is YYNGEE. V lost 3 bases to trimming and J lost 4 bases, with 14 bases between them. The CDR3 has 14 residues.

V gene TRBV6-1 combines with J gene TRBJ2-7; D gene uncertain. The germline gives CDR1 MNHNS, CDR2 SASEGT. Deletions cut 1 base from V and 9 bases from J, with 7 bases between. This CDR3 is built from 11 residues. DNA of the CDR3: TGTGCCAGCAGTGAAGGGAAGGGGCAGTACTTC. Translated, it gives CASSEGKGQYF.

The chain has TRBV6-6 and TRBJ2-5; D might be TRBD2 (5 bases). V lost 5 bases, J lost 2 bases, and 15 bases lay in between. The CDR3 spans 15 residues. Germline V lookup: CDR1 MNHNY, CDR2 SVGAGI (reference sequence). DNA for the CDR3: TGTGCCAGCAGTAAAACTAGAGGCGGGCAAGAGACCCAGTACTTC. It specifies CASSKTRGGQETQYF.

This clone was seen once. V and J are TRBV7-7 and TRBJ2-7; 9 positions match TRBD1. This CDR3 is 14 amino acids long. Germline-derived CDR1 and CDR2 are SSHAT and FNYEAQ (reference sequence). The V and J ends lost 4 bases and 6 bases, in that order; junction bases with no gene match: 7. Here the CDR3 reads CASSSSGQGAEQYF. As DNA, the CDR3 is TGTGCCAGCAGCTCCTCGGGACAGGGAGCCGAGCAGTACTTC.

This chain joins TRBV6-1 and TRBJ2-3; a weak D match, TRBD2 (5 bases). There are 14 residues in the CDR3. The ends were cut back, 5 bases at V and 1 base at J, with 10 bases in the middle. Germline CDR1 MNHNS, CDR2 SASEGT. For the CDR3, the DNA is TGTGCCAGCAGTATATCCGGGGGCACAGATACGCAGTATTTT. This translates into CASSISGGTDTQYF.

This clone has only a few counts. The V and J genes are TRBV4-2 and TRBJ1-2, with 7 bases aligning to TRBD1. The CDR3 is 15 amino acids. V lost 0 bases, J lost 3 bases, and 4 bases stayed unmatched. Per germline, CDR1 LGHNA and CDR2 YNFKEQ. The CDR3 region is CASSQEGGQYYGYTF. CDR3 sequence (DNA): TGTGCCAGCAGCCAAGAAGGGGGACAGTACTATGGCTACACCTTC.

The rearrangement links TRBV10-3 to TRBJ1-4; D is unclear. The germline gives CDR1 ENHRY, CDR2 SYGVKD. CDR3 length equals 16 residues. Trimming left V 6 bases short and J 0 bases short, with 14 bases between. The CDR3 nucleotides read TGTGCCATCAGGGCCACCGAGGGTACAACTAATGAAAAACTGTTTTTT. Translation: CAIRATEGTTNEKLFF.

The CDR3 spells CASSRTVRLTEAFF. The CDR3 coding sequence is TGTGCCAGCAGCCGGACAGTCCGACTAACTGAAGCTTTCTTT. This chain joins TRBV5-5 and TRBJ1-1, with a possible D match to TRBD1 (6 bases). V lost 4 bases and J 5 bases, leaving 15 bases between the germline ends. This CDR3 has 14 amino acids. Germline values: CDR1 SGHKS, CDR2 YYEKEE (reference sequence).

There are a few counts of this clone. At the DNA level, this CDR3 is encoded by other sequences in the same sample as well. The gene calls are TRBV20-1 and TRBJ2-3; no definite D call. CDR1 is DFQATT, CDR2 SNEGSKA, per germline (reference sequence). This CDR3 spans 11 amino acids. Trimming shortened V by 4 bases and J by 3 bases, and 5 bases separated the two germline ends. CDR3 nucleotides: TGCAGTGCTAAACTAACAGATACGCAGTATTTT. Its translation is CSAKLTDTQYF.

CDR3 DNA sequence: TGTGCCAGCAGCCTAAGAAGCGAGACAGGGTTCGAGCAGTACTTC. It translates to CASSLRSETGFEQYF. The rearrangement links TRBV7-2 to TRBJ2-7; TRBD1 matches 7 bases. The CDR3 runs 15 residues. Losses at the gene ends were 5 bases for V and 6 bases for J; bases not matched to a gene: 13. Germline CDR1 is SGHTA and CDR2 is FQGNSA.

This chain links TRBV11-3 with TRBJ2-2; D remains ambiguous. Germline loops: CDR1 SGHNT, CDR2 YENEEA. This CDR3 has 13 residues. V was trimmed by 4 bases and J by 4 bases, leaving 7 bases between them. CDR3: CASSSVFTGELFF. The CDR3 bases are TGTGCCAGCAGCTCCGTATTCACCGGGGAGCTGTTTTTT.

In DNA, the CDR3 is TGCGCCAGCAGCCAAGATGACTCTCGGAGGGAGACCCAGTACTTC. It translates to CASSQDDSRRETQYF. This chain joins TRBV4-3 and TRBJ2-5, with D tentatively TRBD2 (5 bases). V shed 0 bases and J shed 5 bases, with 13 bases lying between them. CDR1 LGHNA and CDR2 YSLEER come from the germline V gene. The CDR3 extends over 15 amino acids.

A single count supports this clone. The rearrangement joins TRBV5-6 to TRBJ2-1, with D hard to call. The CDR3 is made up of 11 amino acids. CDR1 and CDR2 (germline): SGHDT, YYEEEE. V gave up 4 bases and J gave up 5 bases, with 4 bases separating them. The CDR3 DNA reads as TGTGCCAGCAGCCGGCACAATGAGCAGTTCTTC. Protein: CASSRHNEQFF. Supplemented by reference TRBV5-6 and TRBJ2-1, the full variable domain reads DAGVTQSPTHLIKTRGQQVTLRCSPKSGHDTVSWYQQALGQGPQFIFQYYEEEERQRGNFPDRFSGHQFPNYSSELNVNALLLGDSALYLCASSRHNEQFFGPGTRLTVL.

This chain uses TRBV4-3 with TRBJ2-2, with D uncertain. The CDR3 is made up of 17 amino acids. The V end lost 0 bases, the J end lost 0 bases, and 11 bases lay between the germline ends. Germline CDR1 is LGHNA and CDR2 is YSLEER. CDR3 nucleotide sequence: TGCGCCAGCAGCCAAGACCCCCCTACAACGAACACCGGGGAGCTGTTTTTT. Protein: CASSQDPPTTNTGELFF.

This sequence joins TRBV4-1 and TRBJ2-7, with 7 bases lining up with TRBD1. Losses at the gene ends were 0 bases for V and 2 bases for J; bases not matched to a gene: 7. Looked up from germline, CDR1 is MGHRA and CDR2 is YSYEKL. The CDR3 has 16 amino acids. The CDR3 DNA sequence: TGCGCCAGCAGCCAAGAGGCAGGGGGACAAACCTACGAGCAGTACTTC. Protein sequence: CASSQEAGGQTYEQYF.

The CDR3 nucleotides read TGTGCCAGCAGCTTAGAGGTAGCGGGGGCCCCTCAGTTCTTC. Its translation: CASSLEVAGAPQFF. This sequence joins TRBV7-8 and TRBJ2-1, with 9 positions matching TRBD2. This CDR3 has 14 residues. The V gene's germline CDR1 is SGHVS and CDR2 FQNEAQ. The V segment lost 1 base and the J segment 13 bases; nucleotides outside the gene matches: 8.